The entry below describes one TCR beta chain. At one end, the junction sequence differs from germline, possibly due to a read error. The data were taken from a study of CD8+CD57+ T cells in acquired aplastic anemia. Researchers used genomic DNA as the template to profile TCR beta VDJ and CDR3. In TCRdb, the reads were re-called with MiXCR into one record per CDR3 protein. The data show some 410,000 distinct CDR3 sequences, about two thirds seen once. The CDR3 covers 12 residues. The germline V gene encodes CDR1 SQVTM and CDR2 ANQGSEA. This sequence originates from a human donor in good health, serving as a control. Sequencing was carried out using sorted CD4+, CD8+, or CD8+CD57+ T cells (not recorded which) from PBMCs. The chain recombines TRBV29-1 with TRBJ2-1; either TRBD1 or TRBD2 may fit D (6 bases each). CDR3 protein: CSVQLGGAEEFF. In DNA form, the CDR3 reads TGCAGCGTGCAACTGGGGGGCGCTGAGGAGTTCTTC.